The rows below give T cell receptor beta chains drawn from one sample of a study of OX40 agonist ivuxolimab in advanced cancers. The table came from immunoSEQ multiplex PCR; TCRdb's copy has only in-frame clones and leaves some out. The data show around 70,000 clones, 75% to 95% seen once. The input for sequencing was CD4+ or CD8+ T cells sorted from blood, taken in a trial of the OX40 agonist ivuxolimab. Receptors were obtained from an adult with an advanced solid tumor such as melanoma, head and neck, liver or kidney cancer. CDR3s include the opening cysteine and the closing phenylalanine or tryptophan. A D gene is named only where the DNA matches it firmly. The size field is filled for only some rows; it gives once, few, many or a size class.

j_call v_call d_call clone_size cdr3_aa cdr3_nt
TRBJ1-1 TRBV4-3 NA once CASSQDAGGRTNTEAFF TGCGCCAGCAGCCAAGATGCGGGGGGGCGGACGAACACTGAAGCTTTCTTT
TRBJ1-4 TRBV5-6 NA NA CASSFSRPTNEKLFF TGTGCCAGCAGCTTTAGTCGTCCTACAAATGAAAAACTGTTTTTT
TRBJ2-1 TRBV29-1 TRBD2 NA CSVQGLAGGYNEQFF TGCAGCGTCCAAGGACTAGCGGGAGGGTACAATGAGCAGTTCTTC
TRBJ2-3 TRBV29-1 TRBD2 NA CSVEERGGTDTQYF TGCAGCGTTGAAGAGCGGGGGGGCACAGATACGCAGTATTTT
TRBJ2-3 TRBV5-4 TRBD2 NA CASWSGGSDTQYF TGTGCCAGCTGGAGCGGGGGGTCAGATACGCAGTATTTT
TRBJ2-1 TRBV27 NA NA CASSRRAGATYNEQFF TGTGCCAGCAGTAGAAGGGCAGGGGCTACCTACAATGAGCAGTTCTTC
TRBJ2-5 TRBV7-8 NA NA CASSLAGDRVQETQYF TGTGCCAGCAGCTTAGCAGGGGATCGGGTCCAAGAGACCCAGTACTTC
TRBJ2-1 TRBV7-9 NA NA CASSKATGGLSYNEQFF TGTGCCAGCAGCAAGGCCACCGGGGGTCTCTCCTACAATGAGCAGTTCTTC
TRBJ2-2 TRBV13 NA NA CASSVRSGELFF TGTGCCAGCAGCGTTCGTTCCGGGGAGCTGTTTTTT
TRBJ2-7 TRBV6-1 NA NA CATPDNSYEQYF TGTGCCACCCCCGACAATTCCTACGAGCAGTACTTC
TRBJ2-2 TRBV6-5 TRBD1 NA CASTVQGAGGELFF TGTGCCAGCACCGTACAGGGGGCAGGCGGGGAGCTGTTTTTT
TRBJ2-1 TRBV7-3 NA NA CASSWGYRQNNPYNEQFF TGTGCCAGCAGCTGGGGATACCGACAGAACAATCCCTACAATGAGCAGTTCTTC
TRBJ1-1 TRBV19 NA NA CASSPSLSIMNTEAFF TGTGCCAGTAGCCCCTCGCTAAGCATTATGAACACTGAAGCTTTCTTT
TRBJ2-3 TRBV30 NA NA CAWAPRADTQYF TGTGCCTGGGCCCCTCGGGCAGATACGCAGTATTTT
TRBJ2-1 TRBV4-1 NA NA CASSQVGLPGPPSNEQFF TGCGCCAGCAGCCAAGTGGGGTTACCTGGGCCTCCTTCCAATGAGCAGTTCTTC
TRBJ2-2 TRBV5-6 NA NA CASSLSARANTGELFF TGTGCCAGCAGCTTGTCTGCCCGCGCGAACACCGGGGAGCTGTTTTTT
TRBJ1-3 TRBV11-2 NA NA CASSLVRYTGSGNTIYF TGTGCCAGCAGCTTAGTGAGGTATACGGGCTCTGGAAACACCATATATTTT
TRBJ1-1 TRBV4-3 NA NA CASSQDPGSSSAFF TGCGCCAGCAGCCAAGATCCGGGGTCTAGCTCGGCTTTCTTT
TRBJ2-1 TRBV7-6 NA once CASSLSYNEQFF TGTGCCAGCAGCTTAAGCTACAATGAGCAGTTCTTC
TRBJ2-3 TRBV5-6 NA NA CASSLAGGTDTQYF TGTGCCAGCAGCTTGGCGGGAGGCACAGATACGCAGTATTTT
TRBJ1-5 TRBV28 TRBD1 NA CASTLTGVKQPQHF TGTGCCAGCACCCTGACAGGGGTTAAACAGCCCCAGCATTTT
TRBJ2-3 TRBV19 TRBD2 NA CASSWTSGGPHTDTQYF TGTGCCAGTAGTTGGACTAGCGGGGGGCCACACACAGATACGCAGTATTTT
TRBJ2-5 TRBV27 NA NA CASSLFQGDQETQYF TGTGCCAGCAGTTTATTCCAGGGAGACCAAGAGACCCAGTACTTC
TRBJ1-1 TRBV5-6 NA NA CASSLSAGSSWGVEEAFF TGTGCCAGCAGCTTGTCGGCCGGCTCAAGCTGGGGGGTCGAGGAAGCTTTCTTT
TRBJ2-7 TRBV14 NA once CASSPFLGRQGSPYEQYF TGTGCCAGCAGCCCCTTCTTAGGTAGGCAGGGGTCTCCGTACGAGCAGTACTTC
TRBJ2-2 TRBV4-2 NA NA CASSQEVNIYTGELFF TGTGCCAGCAGCCAAGAGGTTAATATTTACACCGGGGAGCTGTTTTTT
TRBJ2-3 TRBV7-8 TRBD2 NA CASRSSGSTDTQYF TGTGCCAGCCGTAGTAGCGGGAGCACAGATACGCAGTATTTT
TRBJ1-1 TRBV27 TRBD1 NA CASSLPGQHTEAFF TGTGCCAGCAGTTTACCGGGACAGCACACTGAAGCTTTCTTT
TRBJ2-1 TRBV4-1 TRBD2 NA CASSQTASGIESDEQFF TGCGCCAGCAGCCAGACGGCTAGCGGGATTGAATCCGATGAGCAGTTCTTC
TRBJ2-3 TRBV4-1 NA NA CASSQDSPTQYF TGCGCCAGCAGCCAAGATAGTCCTACGCAGTATTTT
TRBJ1-1 TRBV2 NA NA CASSEGAASWNTEAFF TGTGCCAGCAGCGAAGGGGCGGCATCCTGGAACACTGAAGCTTTCTTT
TRBJ2-7 TRBV5-8 NA NA CASSLNFPYEQYF TGTGCCAGCAGCTTGAACTTCCCATACGAGCAGTACTTC
TRBJ2-1 TRBV7-3 NA NA CASSSDPRNEQFF TGTGCCAGCAGCTCGGACCCTAGGAATGAGCAGTTCTTC
TRBJ2-1 TRBV7-3 TRBD1 NA CASSPLDRDHEQFF TGTGCCAGCAGCCCCCTGGACAGGGACCATGAGCAGTTCTTC
TRBJ1-5 TRBV25-1 NA NA CASGEGSGNQPQHF TGTGCCAGCGGGGAAGGTTCTGGAAATCAGCCCCAGCATTTT
TRBJ2-3 TRBV4-1 TRBD1 once CASSLGQGADTQYF TGCGCCAGCAGCTTGGGACAGGGCGCAGATACGCAGTATTTT
TRBJ1-2 TRBV27 TRBD1 NA CASSRGQGATPNYGYTF TGTGCCAGCAGTCGGGGACAGGGGGCGACTCCGAACTATGGCTACACCTTC
TRBJ2-5 TRBV28 TRBD1 NA CASSLSDRRETQYF TGTGCCAGCAGTCTCTCGGACAGGCGGGAGACCCAGTACTTC
TRBJ2-7 TRBV19 NA NA CASSSLPMSYEQYF TGTGCCAGTAGCTCCCTACCGATGAGCTACGAGCAGTACTTC
TRBJ1-2 TRBV14 NA NA CASSQVRGDYGYTF TGTGCCAGCAGCCAAGTGAGGGGCGACTATGGCTACACCTTC
TRBJ1-2 TRBV27 TRBD1 NA CASSLSGTGTQIGYTF TGTGCCAGCAGTTTATCGGGGACAGGGACTCAAATTGGCTACACCTTC
TRBJ1-1 TRBV6-5 NA once CASSYWVGNTEAFF TGTGCCAGCAGTTACTGGGTGGGGAACACTGAAGCTTTCTTT
TRBJ1-1 TRBV4-3 NA NA CASSQQGVNTEAFF TGCGCCAGCAGCCAGCAGGGAGTGAACACTGAAGCTTTCTTT
TRBJ2-1 TRBV10-3 TRBD2 NA CAISETSGSLYNEQFF TGTGCCATCAGTGAGACTAGCGGGAGCCTCTACAATGAGCAGTTCTTC
TRBJ1-1 TRBV27 NA NA CASSLSGGLNTEAFF TGTGCCAGCAGTTTATCGGGCGGATTAAACACTGAAGCTTTCTTT
TRBJ1-1 TRBV6-5 NA NA CASSFQVNTEAFF TGTGCCAGCAGTTTCCAGGTGAACACTGAAGCTTTCTTT
TRBJ2-1 TRBV6-5 NA once CASSYTSLNNEQFF TGTGCCAGCAGTTACACTAGTCTTAACAATGAGCAGTTCTTC
TRBJ1-4 TRBV9 NA NA CASSVGPPSEREKLFF TGTGCCAGCAGCGTGGGGCCACCCTCGGAGAGGGAAAAACTGTTTTTT